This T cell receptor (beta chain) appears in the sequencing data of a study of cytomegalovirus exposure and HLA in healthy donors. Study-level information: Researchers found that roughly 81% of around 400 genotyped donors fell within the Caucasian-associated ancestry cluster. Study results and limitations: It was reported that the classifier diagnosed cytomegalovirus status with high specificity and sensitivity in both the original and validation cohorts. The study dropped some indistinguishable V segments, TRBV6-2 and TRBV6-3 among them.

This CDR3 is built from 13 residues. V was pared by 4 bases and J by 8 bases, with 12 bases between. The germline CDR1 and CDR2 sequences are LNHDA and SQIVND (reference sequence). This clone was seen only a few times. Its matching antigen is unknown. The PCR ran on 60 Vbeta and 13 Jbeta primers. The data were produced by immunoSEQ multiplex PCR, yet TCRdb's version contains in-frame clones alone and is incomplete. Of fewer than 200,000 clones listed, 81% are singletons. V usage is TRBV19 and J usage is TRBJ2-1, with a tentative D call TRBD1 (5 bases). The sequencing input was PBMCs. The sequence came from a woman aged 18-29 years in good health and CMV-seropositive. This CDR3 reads CASSTSQGHEQFF. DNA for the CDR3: TGTGCCAGTAGTACATCGCAGGGCCATGAGCAGTTCTTC.